A selection of T cell receptor beta chains follows, all from one sample in a study of blood T cell repertoires in COVID-19. Clones were sequenced by immunoSEQ multiplex PCR, and TCRdb holds only the in-frame ones, with some missing. The top ten hold 2.5% to 3.5% of the sample, which has tens of thousands of clones, about 92% seen once. Sequenced sample: peripheral blood. The receptors derive from a man in his sixties or seventies with acute or convalescent COVID-19. CDR3s include the opening cysteine and the closing phenylalanine or tryptophan. A D gene is named only where the DNA matches it firmly. Clone size is stated in some rows and not others, as once, few, many or a class when expanded.

v_call	d_call	j_call	clone_size	cdr3_aa	cdr3_nt
TRBV3-1/TRBV3-2	.	TRBJ1-4	.	CASSQDRDIPLGEKLFF	TGTGCCAGCAGCCAAGATCGGGACATTCCCTTAGGGGAAAAACTGTTTTTT
TRBV2	TRBD2	TRBJ2-3	.	CASSESRAGGSDTQYF	TGTGCCAGCAGTGAGTCCCGCGCGGGAGGGTCAGATACGCAGTATTTT
TRBV7-2	.	TRBJ2-7	.	CASRRAQEQYF	TGTGCCAGCAGGCGGGCCCAGGAGCAGTACTTC
TRBV5-6	.	TRBJ2-7	.	CASSLIRTYEQYF	TGTGCCAGCAGCCTCATCAGGACCTACGAGCAGTACTTC
TRBV4-1	TRBD2	TRBJ2-7	.	CASSHPGLAGSYEQYF	TGCGCCAGCAGCCATCCCGGACTAGCGGGGAGTTACGAGCAGTACTTC
TRBV18	TRBD1	TRBJ2-7	.	CASSPGTEVYEQYF	TGTGCCAGCTCACCCGGGACAGAAGTCTACGAGCAGTACTTC
TRBV15	.	TRBJ2-3	.	CATQGSLTDTQYF	TGTGCCACCCAGGGGTCTCTGACAGATACGCAGTATTTT
TRBV2	.	TRBJ2-7	.	CASSQQGYEQYF	TGTGCCAGCAGCCAACAGGGCTACGAGCAGTACTTC
TRBV19	.	TRBJ1-5	.	CASSIAVGQPQHF	TGTGCCAGTAGTATTGCAGTTGGTCAGCCCCAGCATTTT
TRBV2	TRBD1	TRBJ2-7	.	CASASEQGTSYEQYF	TGTGCCAGCGCGAGCGAACAGGGGACCTCCTACGAGCAGTACTTC
TRBV7-2	.	TRBJ2-7	.	CASSFPNRQAYEQYF	TGTGCCAGCAGCTTCCCAAATAGACAGGCCTACGAGCAGTACTTC
TRBV6-5	TRBD1	TRBJ1-2	.	CASSPPGQGPGGYTF	TGTGCCAGCAGTCCACCGGGACAGGGGCCTGGGGGCTACACCTTC
TRBV30	TRBD1	TRBJ1-5	.	CAWSVGQGGFNQPQHF	TGTGCCTGGAGTGTGGGACAGGGGGGATTCAATCAGCCCCAGCATTTT
TRBV18	TRBD1	TRBJ1-6	.	CASSPGQGGESPLHF	TGTGCCAGCTCACCCGGACAGGGAGGGGAGTCACCCCTCCACTTT
TRBV5-1	.	TRBJ2-7	.	CASSLAGKPGVEQYF	TGCGCCAGCAGCTTGGCGGGGAAACCCGGGGTGGAGCAGTACTTC
TRBV18	TRBD2	TRBJ2-7	.	CASSLTSGGFYEQYF	TGTGCCAGCTCACTGACTAGCGGGGGGTTCTACGAGCAGTACTTC
TRBV19	.	TRBJ2-1	.	CASSNPGLGYNEQFF	TGTGCCAGTAGTAACCCGGGACTGGGCTACAATGAGCAGTTCTTC
TRBV5-4	TRBD1	TRBJ1-2	.	CASSYGGQGNYGYTF	TGTGCCAGCAGCTATGGTGGACAGGGAAACTATGGCTACACCTTC
TRBV11-2	TRBD1	TRBJ1-3	.	CASSLDSRDRGDTIYF	TGTGCCAGCAGCTTAGACAGTCGGGACAGGGGAGACACCATATATTTT
TRBV19	.	TRBJ2-3	few	CASRLRGTDTQYF	TGTGCCAGTAGACTGCGAGGGACAGATACGCAGTATTTT
TRBV6-5	.	TRBJ1-6	once	CASSLGLNLSPLHF	TGTGCCAGCAGCCTCGGACTGAATCTTTCACCCCTCCACTTT
TRBV12-5	TRBD1	TRBJ2-2	.	CASGLGEDRGTTGELFF	TGTGCTAGTGGTTTGGGTGAGGACAGGGGTACGACCGGGGAGCTGTTTTTT
TRBV5-1	TRBD1	TRBJ2-1	.	CASSFYRGRPEQFF	TGCGCCAGCAGCTTTTACAGGGGGAGGCCTGAGCAGTTCTTC
TRBV19	.	TRBJ2-6	.	CASSVLRSGANVLTF	TGTGCCAGTAGTGTTTTGAGGTCTGGGGCCAACGTCCTGACTTTC
TRBV5-4	TRBD2	TRBJ2-2	.	CASSPRGGGSSPNTGELFF	TGTGCCAGCAGCCCCCGGGGGGGCGGGAGTTCTCCCAACACCGGGGAGCTGTTTTTT
TRBV18	.	TRBJ1-6	.	CASSPGGGCGFHF	TGTGCCAGCTCGCCTGGGGGGGGGTGTGGTTTCCACTTT
TRBV21-1	.	TRBJ2-1	.	CASSKGTSPERSYNEQFF	TGTGCCAGCAGCAAAGGGACTAGCCCAGAGCGATCCTACAATGAGCAGTTCTTC
TRBV21-1	.	TRBJ2-4	.	CASRSGGTGEQHGAKNIQYF	TGTGCCAGCAGGAGTGGTGGGACAGGGGAGCAGCATGGTGCCAAAAACATTCAGTACTTC